Below are 28 T cell receptor beta chains sequenced from a single sample in a study of cytomegalovirus exposure and HLA in healthy donors. Amplification used 60 Vbeta primers and 13 Jbeta primers. TCRdb keeps only in-frame clones here, not all; method: immunoSEQ multiplex PCR. The data contain about 140,000 clones, roughly 80% of them singletons. The sequenced sample consisted of PBMCs. These receptors were taken from a man aged 35-49 years in good health and CMV-seronegative.

This clone came up once. The V gene is TRBV5-1, the J gene TRBJ2-3, with 12 bases aligning to TRBD2. Germline V CDR1 and CDR2: SGHRS, YFSETQ. This CDR3 is 21 amino acids long. J gave up 4 bases and V 0 bases, and 18 bases lay outside the gene matches. CDR3 region: CASSLDRTSGVKLSGPDTQYF. For the CDR3, the DNA is TGCGCCAGCAGCTTGGACCGGACTAGCGGGGTGAAACTGAGTGGGCCAGATACGCAGTATTTT. Drawing the rest from reference TRBV5-1 and TRBJ2-3, the complete variable domain is KAGVTQTPRYLIKTRGQQVTLSCSPISGHRSVSWYQQTPGQGLQFLFEYFSETQRNKGNFPGRFSGRQFSNSRSEMNVSTLELGDSALYLCASSLDRTSGVKLSGPDTQYFGPGTRLTVL.

As concerns this clone: The DNA is omitted, as the CDR3 cannot be located on it reliably, and the CDR3 follows TCRdb's listing. This chain connects TRBV9 to TRBJ1-3. 13 amino acids form the CDR3, both terminal residues included. CDR1 and CDR2 from the germline V gene are SGDLS and YYNGEE. CDR3 amino acids: CASSVGGGSPGYF.

The chain's CDR3 is CASMRDLGYTF. The DNA for the CDR3 is TGTGCCAGCATGCGGGACCTTGGCTACACCTTC. The chain links TRBV28 to TRBJ1-2; TRBD1 is a possible D gene (5 bases). Per the germline V gene, CDR1 is MDHEN and CDR2 is SYDVKM. The V and J ends lost 7 bases and 7 bases respectively, with 10 bases between them. The CDR3 covers 11 residues.

This chain joins TRBV4-3 and TRBJ1-1, with TRBD1 matching over 9 bases. The junction had 2 bases not matched to a gene; V was cut back by 2 bases and J by 4 bases. Germline V gene sequence: CDR1 LGHNA, CDR2 YSLEER. This CDR3 region has 14 residues. The CDR3 reads CASSQTTGGTEAFF. DNA of the CDR3: TGCGCCAGCAGCCAAACGACAGGGGGCACTGAAGCTTTCTTT.

This clone was detected only a few times. The CDR3 here is CSVDTLAGGQGEQFF. CDR3 DNA sequence: TGCAGCGTTGATACACTAGCGGGGGGGCAGGGTGAGCAGTTCTTC. The chain has TRBV29-1 and TRBJ2-1; TRBD2 aligns across 13 bases. V shed 3 bases, J shed 9 bases, and the junction held 8 bases outside the gene matches. The germline CDR1 and CDR2 sequences are SQVTM and ANQGSEA. This CDR3 is built from 15 residues.

The chain joins TRBV29-1 to TRBJ2-7; the D gene is possibly TRBD2 (6 bases). This CDR3 spans 13 amino acids. The V and J ends lost 1 base and 3 bases respectively, with 10 bases between them. Germline CDR1 and CDR2: SQVTM and ANQGSEA. Here the CDR3 DNA reads TGCAGCGTTGAAGGGGACTCTATCTACGAGCAGTACTTC. The encoded protein is CSVEGDSIYEQYF.

DNA of the CDR3: TGTGCCAGCAGCCCAGAGGCGGGGGGCACAGATACGCAGTATTTT. Protein: CASSPEAGGTDTQYF. The rearrangement links TRBV9 to TRBJ2-3, with 7 bases aligning to TRBD2. V shed 4 bases and J 1 base; nucleotides not matched to a gene: 6. The CDR3 extends over 15 amino acids. Germline values: CDR1 SGDLS, CDR2 YYNGEE.

The chain combines TRBV4-1 with TRBJ2-2, with D maybe TRBD1 (6 bases). The CDR3 has 17 amino acids. Germline lookup yields CDR1 MGHRA and CDR2 YSYEKL. V was trimmed by 4 bases and J by 1 base, leaving 16 bases between them. The CDR3 loop is CASSRLTQGKNTGELFF. CDR3 bases: TGCGCCAGCAGCCGCTTGACACAGGGAAAGAACACCGGGGAGCTGTTTTTT.

The chain is built from TRBV2 and TRBJ2-5; D is possibly TRBD1 (5 bases). The end of the DNA is better explained by TRBJ2-7, so the J call may be wrong. This CDR3 has 14 amino acids. Germline CDR1 and CDR2: SNHLY and FYNNEI. The CDR3 DNA sequence: TGTGCCAGCAGTGGCCAGGGATCGTCCTACGAGCAGTACTTC. This sequence encodes CASSGQGSSYEQYF.

A word on this clone: The sample contains more than one DNA sequence encoding this CDR3. This sequence joins TRBV27 and TRBJ1-5; D unresolved. Germline V gives CDR1 MNHEY, CDR2 SMNVEV (reference sequence). V lost 5 bases and J 0 bases, leaving 8 bases between the germline ends. There are 14 residues in the CDR3. CDR3 amino acids: CASSTTGSNQPQHF. Here the CDR3 DNA reads TGTGCCAGCAGTACCACGGGTAGCAATCAGCCCCAGCATTTT.

The chain employs TRBV4-3 and TRBJ2-3; perhaps TRBD2 as D (6 bases). Trimming shortened V by 4 bases and J by 4 bases, and 15 bases separated the two germline ends. CDR1 and CDR2 (germline): LGHNA, YSLEER. CDR3 size: 15 residues. The CDR3 sequence is CASSPRRVGADTQYF. CDR3 in DNA: TGCGCCAGCAGCCCGAGGAGGGTTGGCGCAGATACGCAGTATTTT.

CDR3 residues: CASSTRDSQETQYF. DNA of the CDR3: TGCGCCAGCAGCACCCGGGACTCCCAAGAGACCCAGTACTTC. This sequence joins TRBV5-1 and TRBJ2-5; D possibly corresponds to TRBD2 (6 bases). The V end was cut by 4 bases, the J end by 1 base, with 11 bases between. CDR3 length: 14 amino acids. Germline V gene sequence: CDR1 SGHRS, CDR2 YFSETQ.

The chain is built from TRBV7-9 and TRBJ1-3; D possibly corresponds to TRBD1 (6 bases). This CDR3 contains 16 residues. Germline lookup yields CDR1 SEHNR and CDR2 FQNEAQ (reference sequence). Trimming took 1 base from V and 2 from J, leaving 12 bases between them. The CDR3 DNA reads TGTGCCAGCAGCTTAGGAGGGGGTTTGGCTGGAAACACCATATATTTT. Its protein is CASSLGGGLAGNTIYF.

The chain links TRBV18 to TRBJ2-6; D perhaps matches TRBD1 (6 bases). The CDR3 sequence is 17 residues long. CDR1 KGHSH and CDR2 LQKENI come from the germline V gene. V lost 6 bases and J lost 2, with 17 bases in between. This CDR3 is CASSSQQGYAGANVLTF. In nucleotides, the CDR3 is TGTGCCAGCTCGTCCCAACAGGGATACGCTGGGGCCAACGTCCTGACTTTC.

The gene calls are TRBV30 and TRBJ1-1; D is uncertain. V dropped 5 bases and J dropped 7 bases, with 11 bases sitting between them. In germline, CDR1 is GTSNPN, CDR2 SVGIG (reference sequence). There are 11 residues in the CDR3. The DNA for the CDR3 is TGTGCCTGGTCTCTTCGTAGTGAAGCTTTCTTT. Its translation is CAWSLRSEAFF.

The chain links TRBV4-2 to TRBJ1-6; D is unresolved. The CDR3 has 16 amino acids. V was cut by 1 base and J by 8 bases, with 15 bases left in between. Germline V gene data show CDR1 as LGHNA and CDR2 as YNFKEQ. For the CDR3, the DNA is TGTGCCAGCAGCCAAGGACTCGCAGACTCCTATTCACCCCTCCACTTT. This codes for CASSQGLADSYSPLHF.

V is TRBV7-8 and J is TRBJ2-5, with D perhaps matching TRBD2 (6 bases). The CDR3 covers 14 residues. Germline V lookup: CDR1 SGHVS, CDR2 FQNEAQ. The V and J ends lost 8 bases and 2 bases respectively, with 15 bases between them. The CDR3 DNA is TGTGCCAGCGGGGCCCTCCGGGGGCAAGAGACCCAGTACTTC. This codes for CASGALRGQETQYF.

The chain joins TRBV7-6 to TRBJ1-3; D remains unclear. The CDR3 is 17 residues long. Trimming removed 4 bases from V and 4 bases from J, with 20 bases in between. Germline lookup yields CDR1 SGHVS and CDR2 FNYEAQ. The DNA for the CDR3 is TGTGCCAGCAGCTCGAGCTCGGGCTCCCCGGGAGGAAACACCATATATTTT. This translates into CASSSSSGSPGGNTIYF.

This clone was detected only once. The gene calls are TRBV28 and TRBJ1-5; D unclear. The CDR3 is made up of 15 amino acids. The V end lost 6 bases, the J end lost 6 bases, and 18 bases lay between the germline ends. Germline V lookup: CDR1 MDHEN, CDR2 SYDVKM. CDR3 region: CASRPRAGGVQPQHF. CDR3 in DNA: TGTGCCAGCAGGCCGAGGGCAGGTGGGGTTCAGCCCCAGCATTTT.

This clone was seen only once. The rearrangement uses TRBV5-6 and TRBJ1-1; D unclear. The V and J ends lost 2 bases and 1 base respectively, with 12 bases between them. Germline CDR1 SGHDT, CDR2 YYEEEE. This CDR3 has 15 amino acids. The CDR3 DNA reads TGTGCCAGCAGCTTACCACGATTAGAGAACACTGAAGCTTTCTTT. Its protein is CASSLPRLENTEAFF. Combining the CDR3 with reference TRBV5-6 and TRBJ1-1 gives the whole variable domain DAGVTQSPTHLIKTRGQQVTLRCSPKSGHDTVSWYQQALGQGPQFIFQYYEEEERQRGNFPDRFSGHQFPNYSSELNVNALLLGDSALYLCASSLPRLENTEAFFGQGTRLTVV.

V and J are TRBV19 and TRBJ2-5; a possible D gene is TRBD1 (5 bases). Trimming removed 3 bases from V and 3 bases from J, with 20 bases in between. The CDR3 contains 17 residues. Germline V gives CDR1 LNHDA, CDR2 SQIVND (reference sequence). The CDR3 spells CASSIPKGRTAEETQYF. The DNA of the CDR3 is TGTGCCAGTAGTATCCCCAAGGGGCGTACCGCGGAAGAGACCCAGTACTTC.

The CDR3 DNA reads as TGCGCCAGCAGCCAAGATAGGGGACAGGGGGGCTATGGCTACACCTTC. Translated, it gives CASSQDRGQGGYGYTF. The chain recombines TRBV4-3 with TRBJ1-2, with TRBD1 matching 11 bases. There are 16 residues in the CDR3. The V gene end was trimmed by 0 bases and the J gene end by 4 bases; junction bases not matched to a gene: 4. The germline gives CDR1 LGHNA, CDR2 YSLEER.

This clone came up a few times. The V call is TRBV4-3, the J call TRBJ1-2, with 8 bases that match TRBD1. CDR3 size: 16 residues. V trimming: 3 bases; J trimming: 8 bases; junction bases outside the gene matches: 14. Germline CDR1 reads LGHNA; CDR2 reads YSLEER. DNA for the CDR3: TGCGCCAGCAGCCAGGGACCAGGGGGCGCAAGTCGGGGCTACACCTTC. Its protein product is CASSQGPGGASRGYTF.

The chain couples TRBV6-5 to TRBJ2-7, with 10 bases fitting TRBD1. In germline, CDR1 is MNHEY, CDR2 SVGAGI. The junction had 10 bases not matched to a gene; V was cut back by 4 bases and J by 7 bases. This CDR3 is 15 amino acids long. CDR3 sequence (DNA): TGTGCCAGCAGTTCGGGGACAGGGGCCGTGAGAGAGCAGTACTTC. Encoded protein: CASSSGTGAVREQYF.

This sequence joins TRBV28 and TRBJ2-7; D gene uncertain. Germline CDR1 reads MDHEN; CDR2 reads SYDVKM. V was shortened by 3 bases and J by 3 bases, with 21 bases between the two germline ends. The CDR3 runs 17 residues. CDR3 DNA sequence: TGTGCCAGCAGTTTCAAAGGAGCGCAACCGGCGAACTACGAGCAGTACTTC. It yields the protein CASSFKGAQPANYEQYF.

On this clone itself: At the DNA level, this CDR3 is encoded by other sequences in the same sample as well. The chain has TRBV6-1 and TRBJ1-2; possible D gene TRBD1, 5 bases. The germline V and J ends were trimmed by 0 bases and 7 bases, with 9 bases remaining between them. This CDR3 contains 13 residues. Per germline, CDR1 MNHNS and CDR2 SASEGT. CDR3 in DNA: TGTGCCAGCAGTGAAGCAGGGGCGAGTGGCTACACCTTC. Its translation: CASSEAGASGYTF.

This clone was detected only a few times. CDR3 bases: TGCGCCAGCAGCCCCAGGGGGGAGACAGATACGCAGTATTTT. The encoded protein is CASSPRGETDTQYF. The chain recombines TRBV5-1 with TRBJ2-3; possibly TRBD1 for D (7 bases). The ends were cut back, 4 bases at V and 3 bases at J, with 12 bases in the middle. The germline V gene has CDR1 SGHRS and CDR2 YFSETQ. This CDR3 region has 14 residues.

J is TRBJ1-6 and V is TRBV18; D gene ambiguous. Trimming cost V 5 bases and J 8 bases, with 4 bases left between them. This CDR3 is 11 amino acids long. CDR1 is KGHSH, CDR2 LQKENI, per germline. CDR3 residues: CASSTDSPLHF. For the CDR3, the DNA is TGTGCCAGCTCAACAGATTCACCCCTCCACTTT.